The clone carrying this TCR beta chain showed up many times. Antigen unknown. This sample stems from a study of Graves' ophthalmopathy and Graves' hyperthyroidism. Findings and limits, study-wide: Most clonotypes expanded in thyroid above 0.001 frequency were present in blood too. A roughly 84% specificity and 87.88% sensitivity were achieved by a 13-signature model that separated ophthalmopathy from stable hyperthyroidism.

V lost 3 bases, J lost 8 bases, and 15 bases lay in between. The CDR3 loop spans 15 amino acids. CDR1 SGHNT and CDR2 YYREEE come from the germline V gene (reference sequence). CDR3 regions of TCR beta were amplified from RNA transcripts. Following a first-round RT-PCR that used HTBI primers, a second-round multiplex PCR was carried out. MiXCR, applied by TCRdb to the multiplex PCR reads, yields one record per CDR3 protein. This table has roughly 1.1 million distinct CDR3 sequences, 35% to 45% appearing once. Clinicians diagnosed using symptoms, serum thyroxine, TRAb, thyroid ultrasound and orbital computed tomography.

Input material: peripheral blood or thyroid tissue (not recorded which). V and J are TRBV5-4 and TRBJ1-6; D is perhaps TRBD1 (5 bases). This TCR was recovered from an adult man with Graves' hyperthyroidism. The CDR3 spells CASSSMRGSDSPLHF. CDR3 in DNA: TGTGCCAGCAGCTCGATGCGGGGCTCGGATTCACCCCTCCACTTT. The complete variable domain, with remaining parts taken from reference TRBV5-4 and TRBJ1-6, reads ETGVTQSPTHLIKTRGQQVTLRCSSQSGHNTVSWYQQALGQGPQFIFQYYREEENGRGNFPPRFSGLQFPNYSSELNVNALELDDSALYLCASSSMRGSDSPLHFGNGTRLTVT.